This TCR beta chain was sequenced for a study of T cell changes during pregnancy in multiple sclerosis. The sample holds a few counts of this clone. The assay was immunoSEQ multiplex PCR, and TCRdb's table has in-frame clones only and misses some. The table records some 38,000 clones, roughly nine tenths of them present only once. The sequencing here drew on CD4+ T cells from peripheral blood mononuclear cells, taken in the third trimester of pregnancy. The sequence was obtained from a female donor in good health, enrolled as a control in a pregnancy study.

The CDR3 bases are TGTGCCAGCAGCCAGTATAGGGGGCCGGGGTATACTACTGAGCAGTTCTTC. Protein: CASSQYRGPGYTTEQFF. The rearrangement joins TRBV14 to TRBJ2-1, with 7 bases aligning to TRBD1. CDR3 length equals 17 residues. J was trimmed by 9 bases and V by 3 bases; bases with no gene match: 17. Germline V gene sequence: CDR1 SGHDN, CDR2 FVKESK.